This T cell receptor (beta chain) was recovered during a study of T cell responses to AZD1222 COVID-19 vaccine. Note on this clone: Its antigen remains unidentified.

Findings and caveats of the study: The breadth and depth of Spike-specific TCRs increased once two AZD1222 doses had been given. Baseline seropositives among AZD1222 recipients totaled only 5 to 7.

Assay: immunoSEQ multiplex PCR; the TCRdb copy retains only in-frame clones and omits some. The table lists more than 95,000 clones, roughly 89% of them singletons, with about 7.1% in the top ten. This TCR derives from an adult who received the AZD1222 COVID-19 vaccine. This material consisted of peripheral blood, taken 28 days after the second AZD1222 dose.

CDR3 region: CAPPQPQHF. The CDR3, as DNA: TGTGCCCCCCCCCAGCCCCAGCATTTT. The V and J genes are TRBV19 and TRBJ1-5; D not resolved. CDR3 size: 9 residues. CDR1 is LNHDA and CDR2 is SQIVND in the germline V gene (reference sequence). V lost 11 bases, J lost 7 bases, and 6 bases lay in between.